A single sample is the source of the 16 T cell receptor beta chains below, sequenced in a study of blood T cell repertoires in COVID-19. Sequencing was performed with immunoSEQ multiplex PCR; in TCRdb, only in-frame clones are kept and a portion is missing. Altogether a few hundred thousand clones are present, around 84% being singletons, with the ten largest covering over 1.2%. The sample was peripheral blood. The receptors originated from a woman aged 40 to 50 who had recovered from COVID-19.

V and J are TRBV1 and TRBJ2-1; the table calls TRBD2, which could not be checked here. TRBV1 has pseudogene status. This CDR3 spans 16 amino acids. The CDR3 region is CTSSPPSGGDYNEQFF. The CDR3 bases are TGCACCAGCAGCCCTCCCTCGGGCGGGGACTACAATGAGCAGTTCTTC.

The J gene is TRBJ1-2, the V gene TRBV28, with D possibly matching TRBD1 (6 bases). V was shortened by 5 bases and J by 13 bases, with 14 bases between the two germline ends. CDR3 length: 11 amino acids. CDR1 and CDR2 from the germline V gene are MDHEN and SYDVKM. The CDR3 bases are TGTGCCAGCAGTACCCAGGGGTTGTTCACCTTC. Translating gives CASSTQGLFTF.

The chain uses TRBV3-1 (or the pseudogene TRBV3-2) and TRBJ1-5; no reliable D call. Germline CDR1 reads LGHDT; CDR2 reads YNNKEL (reference sequence). The ends were cut back, 1 base at V and 8 bases at J, with 9 bases in the middle. CDR3 length: 13 residues. The CDR3: CASSQAPSEPQHF. CDR3 sequence (DNA): TGTGCCAGCAGCCAAGCCCCTTCGGAGCCCCAGCATTTT.

The chain's CDR3 is CASSLWTSNTGELFF. The CDR3 DNA follows: TGTGCCAGCAGTTTATGGACTTCCAACACCGGGGAGCTGTTTTTT. V and J are TRBV28 and TRBJ2-2; D unresolved. From germline, CDR1 is MDHEN and CDR2 SYDVKM. This CDR3 has 15 residues. V lost 0 bases and J 2 bases, leaving 7 bases between the germline ends.

The chain combines TRBV7-8 with TRBJ1-4, with 7 bases fitting TRBD1. The J segment lost 5 bases and the V segment lost 4 bases, leaving 10 bases of the junction unmatched. This CDR3 is built from 16 residues. Germline V gene sequence: CDR1 SGHVS, CDR2 FQNEAQ. CDR3 in DNA: TGTGCCAGCAGCTACTATACCGGGACAGCGAATGAAAAACTGTTTTTT. Translating it yields CASSYYTGTANEKLFF.

The chain employs TRBV9 and TRBJ2-1; no clear D gene. V was pared by 0 bases and J by 4 bases, with 14 bases between. The CDR3 covers 16 residues. CDR1 is SGDLS and CDR2 is YYNGEE in the germline V gene. The CDR3: CASSVELASPYNEQFF. CDR3 nucleotide sequence: TGTGCCAGCAGCGTAGAACTCGCGTCCCCGTACAATGAGCAGTTCTTC.

V is TRBV30 and J is TRBJ2-1; D is undetermined. V lost 0 bases and J lost 8, with 8 bases in between. The CDR3 contains 12 residues. The germline V gene has CDR1 GTSNPN and CDR2 SVGIG (reference sequence). DNA for the CDR3: TGTGCCTGGAGTGTACGCTATCATGAGCAGTTCTTC. It is translated as CAWSVRYHEQFF.

The rearrangement joins TRBV29-1 to TRBJ1-2; unclear D gene. In germline, CDR1 is SQVTM, CDR2 ANQGSEA. Between the trimmed V and J ends, which lost 8 bases and 2 bases, there was a span of 21 bases. This CDR3 is built from 15 residues. This CDR3 is CSTSILGDLNYGYTF. In DNA form, the CDR3 reads TGCAGCACCTCGATCCTAGGAGACCTGAACTATGGCTACACCTTC.

This clone was seen just once. This chain links TRBV1 with TRBJ1-2; the DNA was not compared with TRBD1, the D call given in the table. TRBV1 is noted as a pseudogene. The CDR3 loop spans 14 amino acids. For the CDR3, the DNA is TGCACCAGCAGCCAAGGTGGGCAGAACTATGGCTACACCTTC. Its translation: CTSSQGGQNYGYTF.

The chain joins TRBV7-2 to TRBJ1-2; a possible D gene is TRBD1 (5 bases). The germline gives CDR1 SGHTA, CDR2 FQGNSA. Trimming shortened V by 1 base and J by 7 bases, and 13 bases separated the two germline ends. The CDR3 is made up of 14 amino acids. CDR3 region: CASSLEFSGFGYTF. The CDR3, as DNA: TGTGCCAGCAGCTTAGAATTCTCAGGGTTTGGCTACACCTTC.

The chain uses TRBV5-1 and TRBJ2-7; a possible D gene is TRBD1 (6 bases). CDR1 is SGHRS and CDR2 is YFSETQ in the germline V gene. The CDR3 consists of 13 residues. Trimming removed 3 bases at V and 5 bases at J, with 12 bases between. The CDR3, as DNA: TGCGCCAGCAGCTCTTACAGGGCGAACGAGCAGTACTTC. Its translation is CASSSYRANEQYF.

V is TRBV18 and J is TRBJ2-5, with 12 bases matching TRBD2. The CDR3 runs to 16 residues. Germline trimming cut 2 bases from V and 2 bases from J; bases unmatched to any gene: 3. CDR1 and CDR2 from the germline V gene are KGHSH and LQKENI. The CDR3 is CASSPSGLAGQETQYF. The CDR3 DNA follows: TGTGCCAGCTCACCATCCGGACTAGCGGGGCAAGAGACCCAGTACTTC. The whole variable domain, filled in from reference TRBV18 and TRBJ2-5, reads NAGVMQNPRHLVRRRGQEARLRCSPMKGHSHVYWYRQLPEEGLKFMVYLQKENIIDESGMPKERFSAEFPKEGPSILRIQQVVRGDSAAYFCASSPSGLAGQETQYFGPGTRLLVL.

The genes are TRBV6-2 or TRBV6-3 and TRBJ2-3, with 11 bases matching TRBD1. With 6 bases clipped from V and 5 bases from J, the junction kept 4 bases outside the gene matches. The germline V gene encodes CDR1 MNHEY and CDR2 SVGEGT. This CDR3 has 14 amino acids. CDR3 DNA: TGTGCCAGCAGCGGGACAGGGGGAGGAGATACGCAGTATTTT. Translation gives CASSGTGGGDTQYF.

J is TRBJ2-3 and V is TRBV5-4; D ambiguous. Trimming shortened V by 4 bases and J by 1 base, and 7 bases separated the two germline ends. Germline CDR1 reads SGHNT; CDR2 reads YYREEE (reference sequence). The CDR3 spans 13 residues. DNA for the CDR3: TGTGCCAGCAGCCCCGTAGGCACAGATACGCAGTATTTT. It yields the protein CASSPVGTDTQYF.

The rearrangement uses TRBV5-1 and TRBJ1-1, with TRBD1 as a possible D gene (5 bases). The CDR3 has 15 amino acids. Per germline, CDR1 SGHRS and CDR2 YFSETQ. V lost 1 base to trimming and J lost 5 bases, with 15 bases between them. The CDR3 spells CASSLMGGDGTEAFF. CDR3 nucleotide sequence: TGCGCCAGCAGCTTGATGGGAGGGGATGGGACTGAAGCTTTCTTT.

The chain has TRBV18 and TRBJ2-1; 9 positions match TRBD1. The CDR3 spans 17 residues. The J segment lost 9 bases and the V segment lost 3 bases, leaving 15 bases of the junction unmatched. The germline V gene encodes CDR1 KGHSH and CDR2 LQKENI. The CDR3 spells CASSPTTGGQGGSEQFF. CDR3 coding DNA: TGTGCCAGCTCACCGACGACGGGGGGACAGGGTGGTTCTGAGCAGTTCTTC. Full variable domain (rest looked up from reference TRBV18 and TRBJ2-1): NAGVMQNPRHLVRRRGQEARLRCSPMKGHSHVYWYRQLPEEGLKFMVYLQKENIIDESGMPKERFSAEFPKEGPSILRIQQVVRGDSAAYFCASSPTTGGQGGSEQFFGPGTRLTVL.